The present T cell receptor beta chain was sequenced within a study of T cells in women clearing cervical HPV infection. In regard to this clone: Sequencing ends 3 residues short of the CDR3 end; the germline J gene provides the rest.

Genomic DNA, averaging approximately 1,300 ng per sample, yielded TCR beta CDR3 via immunoSEQ. Produced via immunoSEQ multiplex PCR; TCRdb's table is partial and in-frame only. The listing records 20,000 to 30,000 clones. With 4 bases clipped from V and 0 bases from J, the junction kept 3 bases outside the gene matches. Germline V gives CDR1 MNHNS, CDR2 SASEGT. The CDR3 length is 15 residues. Sequences were obtained from blood buffy coat. The chain combines TRBV6-1 with TRBJ1-3, with TRBD1 identical over 7 bases. The clonotype comes from a woman between 18 and 70 years old with a cervical HPV16 infection that either progressed to CIN3+ or cleared (not recorded which). The CDR3 bases that were read are TGTGCCAGCAGTGCGAGGACAGGCTCTGGAAACACC. Its protein is CASSARTGSGNT. The entire CDR3 protein reads CASSARTGSGNTIYF.